Reported below is one T cell receptor (beta chain). The target antigen is unknown. Time point of the sample: newly diagnosed GD, antithyroid drugs for less than 3 months. PBMCs were the source of the RNA used for TCR sequencing. Approximately 10-milliliter peripheral blood samples went into EDTA tubes. The data originate from a study of regulatory T cells in long-lasting Graves disease. Study-wide points: Patients with persistent disease showed a bias toward TRBV28, TRBJ1-2 and TRBJ2-5. Accuracy might have suffered from few samples.

The CDR3 loop spans 13 amino acids. V was shortened by 6 bases and J by 2 bases, with 11 bases between the two germline ends. Germline loops: CDR1 SGHRS, CDR2 YFSETQ. Arm-PCR of CDR3 regions and iRepertoire HTBI primers were the basis on which TCR beta libraries were built. TCRdb analysed the multiplex PCR reads with MiXCR anew, one entry per CDR3 protein. The repertoire holds hundreds of thousands of distinct CDR3 sequences, with about 14% as singletons. Sequencing was performed on peripheral blood mononuclear cells (PBMCs), taken at new diagnosis, from a patient treated with antithyroid drugs. The rearrangement links TRBV5-1 to TRBJ1-1, with D uncertain. The clonotype originates from a female donor with Graves disease. The CDR3 is CASTFDTNTEAFF. In nucleotides, the CDR3 is TGCGCCAGCACCTTCGACACTAACACTGAAGCTTTCTTT.